This TCR beta chain was recovered during a study of shared clonotypes between healthy human individuals. About the research overall: Three plates each covered CD4 naive and memory; CD8 naive two, CD8 memory one.

The table came from immunoSEQ multiplex PCR; TCRdb's copy has only in-frame clones and leaves some out. The table shows a few million clones, with 93% occurring only once. The naive CD8 fraction comprised CD45RO-negative cells positively selected for CCR7 and excluded terminally differentiated effector memory CD45RA+ cells. The receptor comes from a man in his late teens or twenties in good health. Some clones in this sample may be carry-over from other donors' samples. Sample: naive CD8+ T cells from PBMCs.

The CDR3 is CASSAVEVFGQGVANYGYTF. DNA for the CDR3: TGTGCCAGCAGTGCGGTCGAAGTTTTTGGACAGGGGGTGGCTAACTATGGCTACACCTTC. The gene calls are TRBV2 and TRBJ1-2; TRBD1 agrees at 10 bases. Losses at the gene ends were 4 bases for V and 0 bases for J; bases not matched to a gene: 17. This CDR3 region has 20 residues. Germline V lookup: CDR1 SNHLY, CDR2 FYNNEI.